The entry that follows covers one T cell receptor beta chain sequence. The record originates from a study of CD8 T cells in ankylosing spondylitis. The germline gives CDR1 ENHRY, CDR2 SYGVKD. There are 14 residues in the CDR3. Trimming shortened V by 4 bases and J by 0 bases, and 10 bases separated the two germline ends. Libraries for TCR beta were made by quantitative 5'-RACE with molecular barcodes. MiXCR, applied by TCRdb to the 5' RACE reads, yields one record per CDR3 protein. The profile shows 150,000 to 200,000 distinct CDR3 sequences, about 9.9% of them singletons. V gene TRBV10-3 combines with J gene TRBJ2-7; D is ambiguous. The clonotype comes from a male donor with ankylosing spondylitis or in good health (not recorded which). Sequencing was done on a sample of blood, either unsorted or a sorted T cell fraction (not recorded which). In DNA form, the CDR3 reads TGTGCCATCAGTGGAGACCGAGACTCCTACGAGCAGTACTTC. It specifies CAISGDRDSYEQYF.